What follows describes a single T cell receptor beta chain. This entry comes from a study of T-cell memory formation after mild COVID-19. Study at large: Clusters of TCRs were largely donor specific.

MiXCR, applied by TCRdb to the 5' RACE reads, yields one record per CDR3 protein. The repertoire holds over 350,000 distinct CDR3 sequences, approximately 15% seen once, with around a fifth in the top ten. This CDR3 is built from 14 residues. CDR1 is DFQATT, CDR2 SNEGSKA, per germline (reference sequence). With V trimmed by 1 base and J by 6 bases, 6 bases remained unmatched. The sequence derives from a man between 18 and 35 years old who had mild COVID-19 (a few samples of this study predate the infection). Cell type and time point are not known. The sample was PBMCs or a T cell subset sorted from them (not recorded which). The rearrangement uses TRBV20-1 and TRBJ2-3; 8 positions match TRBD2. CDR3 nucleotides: TGCAGTGCTAGAGTCTCGACTAGCGCTGATACGCAGTATTTT. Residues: CSARVSTSADTQYF.